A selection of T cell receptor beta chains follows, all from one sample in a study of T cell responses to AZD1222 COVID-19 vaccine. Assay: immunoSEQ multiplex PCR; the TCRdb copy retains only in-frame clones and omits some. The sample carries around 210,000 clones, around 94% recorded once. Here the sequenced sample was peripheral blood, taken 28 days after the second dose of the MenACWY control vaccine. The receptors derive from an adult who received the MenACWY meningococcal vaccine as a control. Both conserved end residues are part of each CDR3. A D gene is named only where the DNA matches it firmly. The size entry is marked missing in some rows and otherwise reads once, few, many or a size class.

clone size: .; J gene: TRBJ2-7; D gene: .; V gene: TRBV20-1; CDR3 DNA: TGCAGTGCCCCCGAATCCTACGAGCAGTACTTC; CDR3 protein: CSAPESYEQYF
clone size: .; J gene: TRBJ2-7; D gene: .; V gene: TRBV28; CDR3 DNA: TGTGCCAGCAGTTCCTCCACCTGGGAGTACTTC; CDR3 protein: CASSSSTWEYF
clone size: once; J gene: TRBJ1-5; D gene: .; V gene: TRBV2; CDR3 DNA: TGTGCCAGCAGTCCTGGACAATATGTGGGTCAGCCCCAGCATTTT; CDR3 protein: CASSPGQYVGQPQHF
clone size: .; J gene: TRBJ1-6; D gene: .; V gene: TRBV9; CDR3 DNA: TGTGCCAGCAGCCCTGCGGGGGTCGGTTCACCCCTCCACTTT; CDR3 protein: CASSPAGVGSPLHF
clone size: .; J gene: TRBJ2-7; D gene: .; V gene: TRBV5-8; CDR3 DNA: TGTGCCAGCAGCTTGGGTCAGGTAAATTCCTACGAGCAGTACTTC; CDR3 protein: CASSLGQVNSYEQYF
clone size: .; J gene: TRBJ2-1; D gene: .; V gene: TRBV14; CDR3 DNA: TGTGCCAGCAGCCAAGGGCTGGGGGGCAATGAGCAGTTCTTC; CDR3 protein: CASSQGLGGNEQFF
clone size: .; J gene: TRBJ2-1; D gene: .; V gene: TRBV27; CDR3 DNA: TGTGCCAGCAGTTTCTTTCCGGGAGTGAACAATGAGCAGTTCTTC; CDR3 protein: CASSFFPGVNNEQFF
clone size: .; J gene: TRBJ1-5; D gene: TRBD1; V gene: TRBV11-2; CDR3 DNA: TGTGCCAGCAGCCCCGGGACAGGGGGTCTACAGCCCCAGCATTTT; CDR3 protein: CASSPGTGGLQPQHF
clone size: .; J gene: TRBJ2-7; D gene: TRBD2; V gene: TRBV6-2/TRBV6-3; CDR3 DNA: TGTGCCAGCAGTTCAGCGGGAGGTCCACTGCAGTACTTC; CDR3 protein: CASSSAGGPLQYF
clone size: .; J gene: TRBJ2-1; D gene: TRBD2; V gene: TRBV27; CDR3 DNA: TGTGCCAGCAGTTTAGCGGGAGGGACCAATGAGCAGTTCTTC; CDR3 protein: CASSLAGGTNEQFF
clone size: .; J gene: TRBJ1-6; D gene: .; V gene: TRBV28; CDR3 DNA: TGTGCCAGCAGTCCAGCCGGGACACGACCCCTCCACTTT; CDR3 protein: CASSPAGTRPLHF
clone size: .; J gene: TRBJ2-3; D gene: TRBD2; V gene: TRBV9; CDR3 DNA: TGTGCCAGCAGCGCCATCCAAGGAGCGGGAGGAGATACGCAGTATTTT; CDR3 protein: CASSAIQGAGGDTQYF
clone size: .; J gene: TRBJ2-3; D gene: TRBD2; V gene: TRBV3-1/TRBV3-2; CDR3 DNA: TGTGCCAGCAGCCAAGGCCTAGCGGCAGATACGCAGTATTTT; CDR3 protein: CASSQGLAADTQYF
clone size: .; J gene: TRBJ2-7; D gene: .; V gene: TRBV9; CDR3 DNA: .; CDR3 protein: CANNLTYEQYFGPGTSVGEQYF
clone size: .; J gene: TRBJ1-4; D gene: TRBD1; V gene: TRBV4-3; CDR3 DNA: TGCGCCAGCGGACAGGGGATTAATGAAAAACTGTTTTTT; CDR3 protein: CASGQGINEKLFF
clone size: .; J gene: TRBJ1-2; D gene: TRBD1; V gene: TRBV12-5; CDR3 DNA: TGTGCTAGTGGTCGGGGACAGGCCCAGGGGGATGGCTACACCTTC; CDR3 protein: CASGRGQAQGDGYTF
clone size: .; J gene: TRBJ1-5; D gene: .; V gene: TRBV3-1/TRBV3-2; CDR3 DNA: TGTGCCAGCAGCCAAGAGAATCCCCTTAGCAATCAGCCCCAGCATTTT; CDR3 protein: CASSQENPLSNQPQHF
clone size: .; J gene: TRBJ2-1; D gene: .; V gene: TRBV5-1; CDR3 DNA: TGCGCCAGCAGCTTTGGGGGGGAGCAGTTCTTC; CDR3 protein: CASSFGGEQFF
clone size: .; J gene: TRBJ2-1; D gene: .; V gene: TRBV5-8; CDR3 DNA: TGTGCCAGCAGCTCGCCGGGACCGATGCTTGACAATGAGCAGTTCTTC; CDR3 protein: CASSSPGPMLDNEQFF
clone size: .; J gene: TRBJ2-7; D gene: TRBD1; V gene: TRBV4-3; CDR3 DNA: TGCGCCAGCAGCCAACGACAGGGTACAAGCTACGAGCAGTACTTC; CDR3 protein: CASSQRQGTSYEQYF
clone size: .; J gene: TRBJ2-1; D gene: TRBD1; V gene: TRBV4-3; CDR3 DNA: TGCGCCAGCAGCCAAGATCTAGGACAGGATTCATACAATGAGCAGTTCTTC; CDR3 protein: CASSQDLGQDSYNEQFF
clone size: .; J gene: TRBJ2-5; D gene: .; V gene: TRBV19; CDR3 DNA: TGTGCCAGTAGTGGATTGGGAGAGACCCAGTACTTC; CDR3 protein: CASSGLGETQYF
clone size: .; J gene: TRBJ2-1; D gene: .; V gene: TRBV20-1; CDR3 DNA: TGCAGTGCTAGGGGGATGGCACTGGGGTTCTTC; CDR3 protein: CSARGMALGFF
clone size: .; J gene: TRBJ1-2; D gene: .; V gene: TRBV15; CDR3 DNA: TGTGCCACCAGCAGATCGGTAGGGGGGGATGGCTACACCTTC; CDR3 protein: CATSRSVGGDGYTF
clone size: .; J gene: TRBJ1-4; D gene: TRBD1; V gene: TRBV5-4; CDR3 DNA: TGTGCCAGCAGCTTGGAAGGGACAGCTAATGAAAAACTGTTTTTT; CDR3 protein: CASSLEGTANEKLFF
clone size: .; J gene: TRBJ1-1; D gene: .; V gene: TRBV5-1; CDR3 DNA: TGCGCCAGCAGCATACAGGGTGTGAACACTGAAGCTTTCTTT; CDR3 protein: CASSIQGVNTEAFF
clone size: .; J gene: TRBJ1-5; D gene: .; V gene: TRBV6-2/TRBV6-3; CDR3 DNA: TGTGCCAGCAGTTACTTTGCAGGGACGGGTCAGCCCCAGCATTTT; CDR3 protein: CASSYFAGTGQPQHF
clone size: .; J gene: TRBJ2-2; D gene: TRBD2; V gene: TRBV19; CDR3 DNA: TGTGCCAGTAGTAAGCGTTTAGCGGGAGGGCCGGATACGAACACCGGGGAGCTGTTTTTT; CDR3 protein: CASSKRLAGGPDTNTGELFF
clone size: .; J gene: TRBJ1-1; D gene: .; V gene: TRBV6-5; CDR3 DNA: TGTGCCAGCAGTTACTCGGGACGGATGAACACTGAAGCTTTCTTT; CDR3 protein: CASSYSGRMNTEAFF
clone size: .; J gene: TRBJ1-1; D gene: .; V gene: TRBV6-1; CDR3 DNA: TGTGCCAGCAGTGATGACAGCTTCGGAGCTTTCTTT; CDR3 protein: CASSDDSFGAFF
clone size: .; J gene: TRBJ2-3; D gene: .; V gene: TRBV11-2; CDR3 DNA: TGTGCCAGCAGCTTAGGGGACTCTTTATACACAGATACGCAGTATTTT; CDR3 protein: CASSLGDSLYTDTQYF
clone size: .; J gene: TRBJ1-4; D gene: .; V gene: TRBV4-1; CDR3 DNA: TGCGCCAGCAGCCAAGATCTCGGAGGGTATGAAAAACTGTTTTTT; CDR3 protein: CASSQDLGGYEKLFF
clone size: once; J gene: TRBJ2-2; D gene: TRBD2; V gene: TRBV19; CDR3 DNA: TGTGCCACCCGACTAGCGGGGGGGAGCACCGGGGAGCTGTTTTTT; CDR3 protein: CATRLAGGSTGELFF
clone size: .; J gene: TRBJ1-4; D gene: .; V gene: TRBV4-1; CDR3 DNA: TGCGCCAGCAGCCAAGTCGACAGGACTAATGAAAAACTGTTTTTT; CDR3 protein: CASSQVDRTNEKLFF
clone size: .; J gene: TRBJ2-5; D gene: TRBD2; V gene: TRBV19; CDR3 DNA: TGTGCCAGTAGTATAGATCTGGACGGGAGGTCCCACTTC; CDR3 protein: CASSIDLDGRSHF
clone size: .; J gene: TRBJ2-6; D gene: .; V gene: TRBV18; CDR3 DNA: TGTGCCAGCTCACCGTCAGGCTCTGGGGCCAACGTCCTGACTTTC; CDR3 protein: CASSPSGSGANVLTF
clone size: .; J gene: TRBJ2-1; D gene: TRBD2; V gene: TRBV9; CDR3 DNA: TGTGCCAGCAGCGTGGGACTAGCGGGAGTTTCCTACAATGAGCAGTTCTTC; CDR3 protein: CASSVGLAGVSYNEQFF
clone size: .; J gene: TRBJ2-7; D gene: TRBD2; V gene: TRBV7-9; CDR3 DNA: TGTGCCAGCAGCTTAGCGTTAGCGGGGCCCGACGGCGAGCAGTACTTC; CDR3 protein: CASSLALAGPDGEQYF
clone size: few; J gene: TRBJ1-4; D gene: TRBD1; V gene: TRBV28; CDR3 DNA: TGTGCCGCGACAGGGGGCGATGTTGAAAAACTGTTTTTT; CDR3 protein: CAATGGDVEKLFF
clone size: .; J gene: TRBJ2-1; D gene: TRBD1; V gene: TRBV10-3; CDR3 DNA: TGTGCCATCAGTGAGAGGAGGGACAGGGGGGATTTCAATGAGCAGTTCTTC; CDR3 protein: CAISERRDRGDFNEQFF
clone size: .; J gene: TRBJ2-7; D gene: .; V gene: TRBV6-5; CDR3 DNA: TGTGCCAGCAGTTACTTATTTCAGGGTGAGAGTTACGAGCAGTACTTC; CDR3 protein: CASSYLFQGESYEQYF
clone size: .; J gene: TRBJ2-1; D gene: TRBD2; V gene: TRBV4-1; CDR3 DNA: TGCGCCAGCAGACACGGACTAGTGAATGAGCAGTTCTTC; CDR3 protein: CASRHGLVNEQFF
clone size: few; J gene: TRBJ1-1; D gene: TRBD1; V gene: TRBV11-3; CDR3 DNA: TGTGCCACCACGACAGGGCACACTGAAGCTTTCTTT; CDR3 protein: CATTTGHTEAFF
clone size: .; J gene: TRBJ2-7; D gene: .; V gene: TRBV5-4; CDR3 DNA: TGTGCCAGCAGCTTGGAAGGGACCTACGAGCAGTACTTC; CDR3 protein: CASSLEGTYEQYF
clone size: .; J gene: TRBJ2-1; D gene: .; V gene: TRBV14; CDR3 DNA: TGTGCCAGCAGCCAAGTTTGGTCGGGTGAGCAGTTCTTC; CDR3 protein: CASSQVWSGEQFF
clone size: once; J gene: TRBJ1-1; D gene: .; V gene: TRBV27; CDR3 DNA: TGTGCCAGCAGTTTAGAACAGACGAACACTGAAGCTTTCTTT; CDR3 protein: CASSLEQTNTEAFF
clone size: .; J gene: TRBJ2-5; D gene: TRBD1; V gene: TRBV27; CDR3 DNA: TGTGCCAGCAGTCCAAGGGGGCGGGAGACCCAGTACTTC; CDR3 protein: CASSPRGRETQYF
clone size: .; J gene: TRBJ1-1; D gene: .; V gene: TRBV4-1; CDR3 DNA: TGCGCCAGCAGCCCGAACTTCGAGGGGAACACTGAAGCTTTCTTT; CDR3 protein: CASSPNFEGNTEAFF
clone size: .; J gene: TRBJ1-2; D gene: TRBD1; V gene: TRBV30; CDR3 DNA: TGTGCCGAGGGGGACAGGGGCTATGGCTACACCTTC; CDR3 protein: CAEGDRGYGYTF
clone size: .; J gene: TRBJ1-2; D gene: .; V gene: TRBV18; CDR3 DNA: TGTGCCAGCTCACCTTCGGGAGGCAACTATGGCTACACCTTC; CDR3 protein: CASSPSGGNYGYTF
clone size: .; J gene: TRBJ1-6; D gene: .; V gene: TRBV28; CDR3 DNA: TGTGCCAGCAGTTTAGGACTGGATAATTCACCCCTCCACTTT; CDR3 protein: CASSLGLDNSPLHF
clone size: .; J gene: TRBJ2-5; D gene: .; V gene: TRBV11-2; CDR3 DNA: TGTGCCAGCAGCCCGACAGGAGAAGAGACCCAGTACTTC; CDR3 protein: CASSPTGEETQYF
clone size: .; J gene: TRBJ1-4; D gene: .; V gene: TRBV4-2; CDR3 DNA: TGTGCCAGCAGCCGACCCCCAGGCGGGGCCGCCGGGCTTAATGAAAAACTGTTTTTT; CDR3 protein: CASSRPPGGAAGLNEKLFF
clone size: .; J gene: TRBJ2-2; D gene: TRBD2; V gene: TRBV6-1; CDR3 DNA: TGTGCCAGCAGTGACAGACTAGCGGGCCACACCGGGGAGCTGTTTTTT; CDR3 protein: CASSDRLAGHTGELFF
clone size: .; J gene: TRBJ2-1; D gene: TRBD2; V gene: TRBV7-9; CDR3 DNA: TGTGCCAGCAGCCAAAAGCCGGGGGGGCGCTGGGAGCAGTTCTTC; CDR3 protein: CASSQKPGGRWEQFF
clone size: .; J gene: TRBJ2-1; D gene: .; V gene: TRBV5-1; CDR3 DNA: TGCGCCAGCAGTTCTACCCGTGATGAGCAGTTCTTC; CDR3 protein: CASSSTRDEQFF
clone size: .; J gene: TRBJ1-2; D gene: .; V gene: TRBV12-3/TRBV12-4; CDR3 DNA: TGTGCCAGCAGCCGCGACAGGAACTATGGCTACACCTTC; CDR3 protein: CASSRDRNYGYTF
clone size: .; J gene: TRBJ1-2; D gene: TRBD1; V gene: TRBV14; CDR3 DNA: TGTGCCAGCAGCCTAATTCCCGGGACAGACATTTCTTACGACACCTTC; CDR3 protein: CASSLIPGTDISYDTF
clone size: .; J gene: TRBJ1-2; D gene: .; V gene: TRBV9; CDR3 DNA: TGTGCCAGCAGCCCCGACATCACTAACTATGGCTACACCTTC; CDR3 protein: CASSPDITNYGYTF
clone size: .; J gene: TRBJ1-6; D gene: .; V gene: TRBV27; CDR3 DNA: TGTGCCAGCAGTTACAGGGACTCACCCCTCCACTTT; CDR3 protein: CASSYRDSPLHF